These 18 T cell receptor beta chains were all obtained from the same sample, sequenced in a study of neurological immune-mediated disorders. MiXCR was run by TCRdb on the 5' RACE reads, yielding one entry per CDR3 protein. The sample contains more than 45,000 distinct CDR3 sequences, around 4.4% of which appear only once. The sequencing sample was made of PBMCs. These receptors originate from a man in his fifties with multiple sclerosis.

This clonotype has a handful of counts. This chain connects TRBV28 to TRBJ1-1, with 7 bases fitting TRBD1. V lost 6 bases, J lost 4 bases, and 2 bases stayed unmatched. CDR1 and CDR2 from the germline V gene are MDHEN and SYDVKM. This CDR3 comprises 12 residues. This CDR3 reads CASRSGGTEAFF. CDR3 coding DNA: TGTGCCAGCAGGTCAGGGGGCACTGAAGCTTTCTTT. The full variable domain, in which reference TRBV28 and TRBJ1-1 provide the parts outside the CDR3, is DVKVTQSSRYLVKRTGEKVFLECVQDMDHENMFWYRQDPGLGLRLIYFSYDVKMKEKGDIPEGYSVSREKKERFSLILESASTNQTSMYLCASRSGGTEAFFGQGTRLTVV.

This clonotype was recorded a few times. The chain is built from TRBV20-1 and TRBJ2-5; D is unclear. Trimming took 6 bases from V and 5 from J, leaving 16 bases between them. This CDR3 is built from 13 residues. Germline V gene sequence: CDR1 DFQATT, CDR2 SNEGSKA (reference sequence). The CDR3 DNA reads TGCAGTGCGAAGACGGAGCCGAGGGAGACCCAGTACTTC. Translating it yields CSAKTEPRETQYF.

There are many counts of this clonotype. V usage is TRBV20-1 and J usage is TRBJ2-7, with D maybe TRBD1 (6 bases). The germline CDR1 and CDR2 sequences are DFQATT and SNEGSKA (reference sequence). The CDR3 contains 15 residues. Trimming took 0 bases from V and 6 from J, leaving 18 bases between them. For the CDR3, the DNA is TGCAGTGCTAGAGATAGGGTCACAGGGCTCAGCGAGCAGTACTTC. It is translated as CSARDRVTGLSEQYF.

This clonotype turned up a few times. The chain links TRBV4-1 to TRBJ2-7; possibly TRBD1 or TRBD2 for D (5 bases each). Germline lookup yields CDR1 MGHRA and CDR2 YSYEKL. There are 16 residues in the CDR3. Trimming stripped 4 bases from V and 5 bases from J, with 21 bases between. The CDR3 region is CASSLYRDPGIHEQYF. The CDR3 DNA reads as TGCGCCAGCAGCCTATACCGGGACCCTGGGATCCACGAGCAGTACTTC.

This clonotype was counted between two and nine times. The chain recombines TRBV7-8 with TRBJ2-1; 10 bases fit TRBD2. The CDR3 is 15 amino acids. V dropped 5 bases and J dropped 8; count of bases not matched to a gene: 9. Germline assignment: CDR1 SGHVS and CDR2 FQNEAQ. Here the CDR3 reads CASSGGIAGGHEQFF. In nucleotides, the CDR3 is TGTGCCAGCAGCGGGGGTATAGCGGGAGGACATGAGCAGTTCTTC. The entire variable domain, with the rest obtained from reference TRBV7-8 and TRBJ2-1, is as follows: GAGVSQSPRYKVAKRGQDVALRCDPISGHVSLFWYQQALGQGPEFLTYFQNEAQLDKSGLPSDRFFAERPEGSVSTLKIQRTQQEDSAVYLCASSGGIAGGHEQFFGPGTRLTVL.

The chain couples TRBV7-9 to TRBJ2-1; tentative D call: TRBD1 (5 bases). Germline CDR1 is SEHNR and CDR2 is FQNEAQ (reference sequence). Trimming took off 4 bases at V and 7 bases at J, with 11 bases between the two ends. The length of the CDR3 is 13 residues. CDR3 DNA: TGTGCCAGCAGCTCTGGGGCGGATAATGAGCAGTTCTTC. It codes for CASSSGADNEQFF.

This clonotype was seen at least ten times. The V and J genes are TRBV27 and TRBJ2-7; possibly TRBD1 for D (5 bases). Trimming left V 4 bases short and J 4 bases short, with 14 bases between. CDR1 and CDR2 (germline): MNHEY, SMNVEV (reference sequence). This CDR3 region has 14 residues. The CDR3 region is CASSSRAGVYEQYF. CDR3 nucleotides: TGTGCCAGCAGTTCCAGGGCTGGGGTTTACGAGCAGTACTTC.

This clonotype was counted ten times or more. The chain uses TRBV4-1 and TRBJ2-3; 8 bases are a match to TRBD2. V shed 0 bases and J 2 bases; nucleotides not matched to a gene: 10. The CDR3 has 18 residues. The germline V gene encodes CDR1 MGHRA and CDR2 YSYEKL. CDR3 region: CASSQDGSSGGPTDTQYF. CDR3 in DNA: TGCGCCAGCAGCCAAGATGGATCTTCGGGAGGGCCCACAGATACGCAGTATTTT.

This clonotype has more than one count but fewer than ten. The gene calls are TRBV28 and TRBJ2-3; D tentatively reads TRBD1 or TRBD2 (5 bases each). Germline values: CDR1 MDHEN, CDR2 SYDVKM. The CDR3 totals 16 residues. Trimming removed 5 bases at V and 6 bases at J, with 21 bases between. The chain's CDR3 is CASSTWGRQSGDTQYF. The CDR3 DNA is TGTGCCAGCAGTACATGGGGACGACAATCAGGGGATACGCAGTATTTT.

This clonotype has a count of ten or more. The J gene is TRBJ1-5, the V gene TRBV6-6; D unclear. Germline-derived CDR1 and CDR2 are MNHNY and SVGAGI (reference sequence). The V gene lost 3 bases and the J gene lost 3 bases, with 12 bases spanning the gap. The CDR3 sequence is 15 residues long. The CDR3 sequence: CASSYLASVNQPQHF. The CDR3 DNA follows: TGTGCCAGCAGTTATCTAGCCAGTGTCAATCAGCCCCAGCATTTT.

This clonotype was counted many times. The rearrangement uses TRBV20-1 and TRBJ2-7, with TRBD2 matching over 8 bases. The germline gives CDR1 DFQATT, CDR2 SNEGSKA (reference sequence). This CDR3 region has 15 residues. Unmatched junction bases numbered 10, after V lost 5 bases and J lost 1 base. This CDR3 reads CSAPSGLAWSYEQYF. CDR3 in DNA: TGCAGTGCTCCGTCCGGACTAGCTTGGTCCTACGAGCAGTACTTC.

The chain combines TRBV7-7 with TRBJ2-7; D gene uncertain. Trimming took off 1 base at V and 3 bases at J, with 10 bases between the two ends. Germline V gene lookup returns CDR1 SSHAT and CDR2 FNYEAQ (reference sequence). CDR3 length: 14 residues. Here the CDR3 reads CASSLGGLGYEQYF. The CDR3 DNA follows: TGTGCCAGCAGCTTAGGCGGCCTGGGCTACGAGCAGTACTTC.

This clonotype was seen ten or more times. This sequence joins TRBV20-1 and TRBJ1-4, with unresolved D. Trimming pared 0 bases from V and 0 bases from J, leaving 8 bases between. CDR1 is DFQATT and CDR2 is SNEGSKA in the germline V gene (reference sequence). The CDR3 is made up of 15 amino acids. CDR3 nucleotide sequence: TGCAGTGCTAGAGAGGACGGAGCAACTAATGAAAAACTGTTTTTT. Protein product: CSAREDGATNEKLFF.

Only a few counts were recorded for this clonotype. V and J are TRBV12-3 or TRBV12-4 and TRBJ2-5; D unclear. Trimming pared 5 bases from V and 2 bases from J, leaving 3 bases between. This CDR3 has 11 residues. The CDR3 loop is CASSQQETQYF. The CDR3 DNA reads TGTGCCAGCAGTCAACAAGAGACCCAGTACTTC.

This clonotype occurred many times. The J gene is TRBJ2-5, the V gene TRBV3-1; a possible D gene is TRBD2 (6 bases). The CDR3 length is 15 residues. V was shortened by 4 bases and J by 3 bases, with 15 bases between the two germline ends. The germline V gene encodes CDR1 LGHDT and CDR2 YNNKEL (reference sequence). The CDR3 DNA follows: TGTGCCAGCAGCCTCCCGGGGGAGACGGAAGAGACCCAGTACTTC. This translates into CASSLPGETEETQYF.

There are many counts of this clonotype. The chain has TRBV20-1 and TRBJ2-7, with TRBD1 as a possible D gene (5 bases). The germline CDR1 and CDR2 sequences are DFQATT and SNEGSKA (reference sequence). The CDR3 consists of 13 residues. Trimming stripped 3 bases from V and 3 bases from J, with 12 bases between. CDR3 protein: CSASYTDSYEQYF. The CDR3 nucleotides read TGCAGTGCTAGTTATACCGACAGCTACGAGCAGTACTTC.

V usage is TRBV7-8 and J usage is TRBJ2-7; TRBD2 might be the D (6 bases). The CDR3 runs 15 residues. The V end lost 5 bases, the J end lost 4 bases, and 18 bases lay between the germline ends. Germline V gives CDR1 SGHVS, CDR2 FQNEAQ. This CDR3 reads CASSDAGTAFYEQYF. CDR3 sequence (DNA): TGTGCCAGCAGCGACGCCGGGACTGCCTTTTACGAGCAGTACTTC.

This clonotype was seen repeatedly, ten times or more. V gene TRBV20-1 combines with J gene TRBJ2-5; the match to TRBD2 covers 7 bases. Germline lookup yields CDR1 DFQATT and CDR2 SNEGSKA (reference sequence). This CDR3 region has 15 residues. Trimming took 0 bases from V and 2 from J; bases not matched to a gene: 6. Here the CDR3 reads CSARDLMGGQETQYF. CDR3 nucleotides: TGCAGTGCTAGAGATCTAATGGGGGGGCAAGAGACCCAGTACTTC.